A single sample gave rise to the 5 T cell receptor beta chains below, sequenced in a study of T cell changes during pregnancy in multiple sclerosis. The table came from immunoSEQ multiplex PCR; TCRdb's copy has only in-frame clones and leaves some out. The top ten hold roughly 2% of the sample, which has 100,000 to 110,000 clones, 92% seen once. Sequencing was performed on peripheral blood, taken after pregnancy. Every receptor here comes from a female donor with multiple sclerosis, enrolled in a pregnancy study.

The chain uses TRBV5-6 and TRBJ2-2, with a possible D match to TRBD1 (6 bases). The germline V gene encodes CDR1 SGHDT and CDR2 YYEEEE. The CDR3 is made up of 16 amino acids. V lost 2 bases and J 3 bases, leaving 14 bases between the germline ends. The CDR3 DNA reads TGTGCCAGCAGCTTAGAGGACAGACCCCACACCGGGGAGCTGTTTTTT. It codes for CASSLEDRPHTGELFF.

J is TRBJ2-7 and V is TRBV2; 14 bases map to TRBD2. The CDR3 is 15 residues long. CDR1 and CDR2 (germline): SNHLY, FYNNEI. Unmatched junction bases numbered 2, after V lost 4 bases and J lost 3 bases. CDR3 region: CASSGGLAGVYEQYF. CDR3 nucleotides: TGTGCCAGCAGTGGGGGACTAGCGGGAGTCTACGAGCAGTACTTC.

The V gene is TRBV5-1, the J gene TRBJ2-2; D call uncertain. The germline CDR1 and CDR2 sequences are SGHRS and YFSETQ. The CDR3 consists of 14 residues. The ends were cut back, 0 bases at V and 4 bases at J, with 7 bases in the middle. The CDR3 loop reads CASSLAIVTGELFF. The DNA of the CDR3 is TGCGCCAGCAGCTTGGCCATAGTCACCGGGGAGCTGTTTTTT.

The DNA of the CDR3 is TGTGCCAGCAGCTCGACTAGCGGGAGATTGGGTGAGCAGTTCTTC. Its translation is CASSSTSGRLGEQFF. J is TRBJ2-1 and V is TRBV7-2, with 12 bases matching TRBD2. This CDR3 comprises 15 residues. CDR1 and CDR2 (germline): SGHTA, FQGNSA. J gave up 9 bases and V 4 bases, and 7 bases lay outside the gene matches.

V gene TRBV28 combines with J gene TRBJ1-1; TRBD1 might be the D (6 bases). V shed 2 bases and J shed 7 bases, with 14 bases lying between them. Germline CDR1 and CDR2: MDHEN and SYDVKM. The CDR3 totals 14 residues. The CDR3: CASSLPGGASEAFF. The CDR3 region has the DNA TGTGCCAGCAGTTTACCTGGGGGGGCTAGTGAAGCTTTCTTT. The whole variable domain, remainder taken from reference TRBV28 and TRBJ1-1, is DVKVTQSSRYLVKRTGEKVFLECVQDMDHENMFWYRQDPGLGLRLIYFSYDVKMKEKGDIPEGYSVSREKKERFSLILESASTNQTSMYLCASSLPGGASEAFFGQGTRLTVV.